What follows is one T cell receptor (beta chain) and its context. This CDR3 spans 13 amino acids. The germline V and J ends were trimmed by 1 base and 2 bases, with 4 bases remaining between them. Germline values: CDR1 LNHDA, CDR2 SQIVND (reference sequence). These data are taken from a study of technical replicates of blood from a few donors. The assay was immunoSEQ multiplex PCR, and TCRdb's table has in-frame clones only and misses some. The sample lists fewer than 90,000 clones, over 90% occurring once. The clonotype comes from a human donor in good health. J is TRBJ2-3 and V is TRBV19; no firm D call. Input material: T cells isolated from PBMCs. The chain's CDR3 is CASSIGHTDTQYF. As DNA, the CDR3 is TGTGCCAGTAGTATAGGACACACAGATACGCAGTATTTT.